This entry is about one T cell receptor (beta chain). Its antigen is not known. The data stem from a study of T cell responses to AZD1222 COVID-19 vaccine. Whole-study results and caveats: Recipients of two AZD1222 doses showed rising Spike-specific TCR breadth and depth. Unmutated variant regions reportedly attract nearly half of all spike-specific TCRs.

The table came from immunoSEQ multiplex PCR; TCRdb's copy has only in-frame clones and leaves some out. The profile shows roughly 70,000 clones, 75% to 90% of them singletons. The V and J ends lost 0 bases and 5 bases respectively, with 17 bases between them. The CDR3 consists of 17 residues. CDR1 is MRHNA and CDR2 is SNTAGT in the germline V gene. The origin of this receptor is an adult who received the AZD1222 COVID-19 vaccine. The sample here was peripheral blood, taken 28 days after the second AZD1222 dose. The gene calls are TRBV6-4 and TRBJ1-5, with a possible D match to TRBD1 (5 bases). For the CDR3, the DNA is TGTGCCAGCAGTGACTCATGGGGGGGGGTTACGGATCAGCCCCAGCATTTT. Amino acid sequence: CASSDSWGGVTDQPQHF.